The TCR beta chain under discussion was sequenced for a study of response to subunit inactivated influenza vaccine. Study-wide points: Only a handful of new T cells, the authors suggested, are recruited with each seasonal influenza vaccination.

Each CDR3 protein is one row after TCRdb ran MiXCR on the RT-PCR reads. This sample has about 190,000 distinct CDR3 sequences; 13% to 15% occur once, and the top ten carry about 28%. This clonotype was seen more than once but under ten times. As yet, its antigen is unknown. The germline gives CDR1 SNHLY, CDR2 FYNNEI. The CDR3 spans 12 residues. Trimming shortened V by 8 bases and J by 0 bases, and 7 bases separated the two germline ends. The rearrangement uses TRBV2 and TRBJ1-1; D uncertain. Specimen: CD8+ T cells sorted from PBMCs, collected 5 to 6 days after vaccination. The source is a man aged 50 to 60 who received an inactivated influenza vaccine. CDR3 amino acids: CASGPMNTEAFF. CDR3 sequence (DNA): TGTGCCAGCGGCCCGATGAACACTGAAGCTTTCTTT.